Shown below are 19 T cell receptor beta chains from a single sample sequenced in a study of T cells in Graves' hyperthyroidism and ophthalmopathy. Using RNA transcripts as the source, TCR beta CDR3 regions were amplified. The study used the HTBI primer set for a first-round RT-PCR of the TCR CDR3. One entry per CDR3 protein, called by TCRdb with MiXCR from the multiplex PCR reads. The sample carries approximately 420,000 distinct CDR3 sequences, roughly 13% recorded once. The sample consisted of blood. These receptors came from a woman aged 18-30 years with Graves' hyperthyroidism.

The chain uses TRBV3-1 and TRBJ1-2; D gene ambiguous. Trimming shortened V by 0 bases and J by 7 bases, and 12 bases separated the two germline ends. In germline, CDR1 is LGHDT, CDR2 YNNKEL (reference sequence). This CDR3 is 14 amino acids long. CDR3 DNA sequence: TGTGCCAGCAGCCAAGATCACATGTCAAGTGGCTACACCTTC. It encodes CASSQDHMSSGYTF.

The V call is TRBV30, the J call TRBJ1-1; D remains unclear. The CDR3 sequence is 13 residues long. Trimming cost V 1 base and J 7 bases, with 13 bases left between them. From germline, CDR1 is GTSNPN and CDR2 SVGIG (reference sequence). CDR3 in amino acids: CAWSDEIQSEAFF. The CDR3 DNA sequence: TGTGCCTGGAGTGATGAAATACAGAGTGAAGCTTTCTTT. The full variable domain, rest sourced from reference TRBV30 and TRBJ1-1, is SQTIHQWPATLVQPVGSPLSLECTVEGTSNPNLYWYRQAAGRGLQLLFYSVGIGQISSEVPQNLSASRPQDRQFILSSKKLLLSDSGFYLCAWSDEIQSEAFFGQGTRLTVV.

In its sample, this clonotype was seen many times. The rearrangement uses TRBV5-1 and TRBJ2-7, with TRBD1 matching over 8 bases. The CDR3 contains 18 residues. The V segment lost 0 bases and the J segment 5 bases; nucleotides outside the gene matches: 16. The germline V gene has CDR1 SGHRS and CDR2 YFSETQ. The CDR3 sequence is CASSLGSVGRDRSHEQYF. Written as DNA, the CDR3 is TGCGCCAGCAGCTTGGGTTCTGTTGGTCGGGACAGGAGCCACGAGCAGTACTTC.

This sequence joins TRBV20-1 and TRBJ1-1, with D uncertain. The V end lost 3 bases, the J end lost 3 bases, and 14 bases lay between the germline ends. CDR3 length: 14 residues. CDR1 and CDR2 (germline): DFQATT, SNEGSKA (reference sequence). The CDR3 coding sequence is TGCAGTGCTAGCCCTAAGGTCACTCACACTGAAGCTTTCTTT. The encoded protein is CSASPKVTHTEAFF.

Ten or more counts support this clonotype. The chain has TRBV24-1 and TRBJ2-3, with 7 bases aligning to TRBD1. V shed 2 bases and J 0 bases; nucleotides not matched to a gene: 7. Germline-derived CDR1 and CDR2 are KGHDR and SFDVKD. The length of the CDR3 is 17 residues. CDR3 in DNA: TGTGCCACCAGTGATTCGCGAAGGGGGCGTAGCACAGATACGCAGTATTTT. It yields the protein CATSDSRRGRSTDTQYF.

In its sample, this clonotype was seen many times. CDR3 residues: CASSYSGDYTEAFF. CDR3 sequence (DNA): TGTGCCAGCAGTTACTCGGGGGATTACACTGAAGCTTTCTTT. The chain recombines TRBV6-2 or TRBV6-3 with TRBJ1-1; TRBD1 might be the D (5 bases). Germline V CDR1 and CDR2: MNHEY, SVGEGT. The CDR3 totals 14 residues. V lost 0 bases and J 3 bases, leaving 8 bases between the germline ends.

This clonotype has at least ten counts. The chain combines TRBV9 with TRBJ2-1; 11 nucleotides match TRBD2. Germline assignment: CDR1 SGDLS and CDR2 YYNGEE. The CDR3 contains 16 residues. After removal of 1 base from V and 7 bases from J, the junction contained 7 bases not matched to a gene. Written as DNA, the CDR3 is TGTGCCAGCAGCGTAAATAGCGGGAGGGTTCGGAATGAGCAGTTCTTC. Protein sequence: CASSVNSGRVRNEQFF.

This clonotype came up many times. DNA of the CDR3: TGTGCCAGTAGTCCGAGGACAGGGGCTATTCCTAGCACTGAAGCTTTCTTT. This sequence encodes CASSPRTGAIPSTEAFF. The chain employs TRBV19 and TRBJ1-1; TRBD1 matches at 9 bases. The germline V gene encodes CDR1 LNHDA and CDR2 SQIVND (reference sequence). The CDR3 has 17 amino acids. Unmatched junction bases numbered 14, after V lost 5 bases and J lost 4 bases.

The chain is built from TRBV12-5 and TRBJ1-1; D is unclear. The germline V and J ends were trimmed by 1 base and 0 bases, with 15 bases remaining between them. CDR3 size: 17 residues. Germline lookup yields CDR1 LGHNT and CDR2 FRNRAP. The CDR3 region has the DNA TGTGCTAGTGGTTTGGGCGCCGTCGGTGATTTGAACACTGAAGCTTTCTTT. It is translated as CASGLGAVGDLNTEAFF.

This clonotype was seen ten or more times. The chain couples TRBV11-2 to TRBJ1-1; no firm D call. V lost 0 bases to trimming and J lost 11 bases, with 16 bases between them. The CDR3 totals 14 residues. The V gene's germline CDR1 is SGHAT and CDR2 FQNNGV. CDR3 sequence (DNA): TGTGCCAGCAGCTTAGATCTCAGAGGCCTCGAGGCTTTCTTT. Protein: CASSLDLRGLEAFF.

The sample holds a few counts of this clonotype. The V gene is TRBV7-9, the J gene TRBJ1-4, with 7 bases lining up with TRBD1. The CDR3 is 17 residues long. Germline V gene sequence: CDR1 SEHNR, CDR2 FQNEAQ (reference sequence). V was pared by 6 bases and J by 7 bases, with 17 bases of the junction left unmatched. The CDR3 coding sequence is TGTGCCAGCAGACGCGGACAGGCCTACGGTAGATTTGAAAAACTGTTTTTT. Amino acid sequence: CASRRGQAYGRFEKLFF.

This clonotype was found many times. The chain is built from TRBV4-3 and TRBJ1-5, with D possibly being TRBD1 (5 bases). The CDR3 has 13 amino acids. Deletions cut 0 bases from V and 8 bases from J, with 8 bases between. Looked up from germline, CDR1 is LGHNA and CDR2 is YSLEER. CDR3: CASSQEGGEPQHF. In nucleotides, the CDR3 is TGCGCCAGCAGCCAAGAGGGGGGTGAGCCCCAGCATTTT.

This clonotype was detected ten times or more. This sequence joins TRBV28 and TRBJ2-1; weak D call: TRBD2 (6 bases). The CDR3 totals 16 residues. The germline V gene encodes CDR1 MDHEN and CDR2 SYDVKM. The V gene lost 1 base and the J gene lost 0 bases, with 10 bases spanning the gap. The CDR3 region has the DNA TGTGCCAGCAGTTTATTAGACGGGAGCTCCTACAATGAGCAGTTCTTC. Its protein product is CASSLLDGSSYNEQFF.

This clonotype was seen ten or more times. The chain links TRBV20-1 to TRBJ2-7, with D possibly TRBD2 on 5 matching bases. Trimming took off 3 bases at V and 3 bases at J, with 12 bases between the two ends. Germline V CDR1 and CDR2: DFQATT, SNEGSKA (reference sequence). CDR3 length equals 13 residues. CDR3 in amino acids: CSARVPGDYEQYF. DNA for the CDR3: TGCAGTGCTAGGGTTCCCGGGGACTACGAGCAGTACTTC.

DNA of the CDR3: TGTGCCAGCAGTTACTCGAGGTACAGGGAAGGGAATGGCTACACCTTC. Its translation: CASSYSRYREGNGYTF. The chain joins TRBV6-2 or TRBV6-3 to TRBJ1-2; D might be TRBD1 (6 bases). There are 16 residues in the CDR3. V was pared by 0 bases and J by 6 bases, with 17 bases between. Germline V gene data show CDR1 as MNHEY and CDR2 as SVGEGT.

The table lists this clonotype with many counts. This chain uses TRBV28 with TRBJ2-1; 10 nucleotides agree with TRBD2. From germline, CDR1 is MDHEN and CDR2 SYDVKM. This CDR3 contains 16 residues. V shed 8 bases, J shed 7 bases, and the junction held 14 bases outside the gene matches. Written as DNA, the CDR3 is TGTGCCAGCCTCCCGATCCGGACTAGCGGAGTAAATGAGCAGTTCTTC. Protein sequence: CASLPIRTSGVNEQFF. Full variable domain (missing parts from reference TRBV28 and TRBJ2-1): DVKVTQSSRYLVKRTGEKVFLECVQDMDHENMFWYRQDPGLGLRLIYFSYDVKMKEKGDIPEGYSVSREKKERFSLILESASTNQTSMYLCASLPIRTSGVNEQFFGPGTRLTVL.

This clonotype was seen only a few times. The CDR3 here is CAIQTGVQETQYF. CDR3 DNA: TGTGCCATCCAGACAGGGGTCCAAGAGACCCAGTACTTC. The chain employs TRBV10-3 and TRBJ2-5; 8 bases are a match to TRBD1. The CDR3 has 13 amino acids. Per germline, CDR1 ENHRY and CDR2 SYGVKD. The trim removed 8 bases at V and 1 base at J, leaving 3 bases unmatched.

This clonotype was detected ten times or more. The chain is built from TRBV20-1 and TRBJ1-5; possible D gene TRBD1, 5 bases. V lost 5 bases and J lost 3, with 14 bases in between. This CDR3 spans 14 amino acids. The germline V gene encodes CDR1 DFQATT and CDR2 SNEGSKA (reference sequence). The CDR3 is CSARQGGNNQPQHF. Here the CDR3 DNA reads TGCAGTGCTCGCCAGGGAGGTAACAATCAGCCCCAGCATTTT.

This clonotype was picked up a small number of times. The chain recombines TRBV7-9 with TRBJ2-3; TRBD2 is a possible D gene (5 bases). CDR1 is SEHNR, CDR2 FQNEAQ, per germline (reference sequence). The CDR3 spans 17 residues. The ends were cut back, 1 base at V and 0 bases at J, with 14 bases in the middle. CDR3 coding DNA: TGTGCCAGCAGCTTAGTTGGTGGTGGAGGTAGCACAGATACGCAGTATTTT. Protein: CASSLVGGGGSTDTQYF.